A single sample gave rise to the 18 T cell receptor beta chains below, sequenced in a study of T cell clonotyping in hematopoietic cell transplantation. Generated by immunoSEQ multiplex PCR, the TCRdb table keeps only in-frame clones and is missing some. The repertoire consists of roughly 4,100 clones, with around 95% occurring once and the leading ten covering about 0.91%. The material sequenced was PBMCs, taken 30 days after allogeneic stem cell transplant. All receptors derive from a male patient aged 50 to 59 who had an allogeneic stem cell transplant from a related donor, so the T cells may come from the graft donor. Some clones in this sample may be carry-over from other donors' samples.

A few counts support this clone. The chain is built from TRBV7-2 and TRBJ1-6; no clear D. The germline V gene has CDR1 SGHTA and CDR2 FQGNSA. The CDR3 consists of 18 residues. V was cut by 1 base and J by 2 bases, with 15 bases left in between. The CDR3 here is CASSLGLRGITYNSPLHF. The CDR3 DNA follows: TGTGCCAGCAGCTTAGGGCTACGGGGAATCACCTATAATTCACCCCTCCACTTT.

The chain combines TRBV29-1 with TRBJ2-3; 9 bases map to TRBD1. The germline gives CDR1 SQVTM, CDR2 ANQGSEA. With 5 bases clipped from V and 1 base from J, the junction kept 7 bases outside the gene matches. The CDR3 loop spans 15 amino acids. In DNA form, the CDR3 reads TGCAGCGTTCGAACAGGGGGCGCTGGCACAGATACGCAGTATTTT. It encodes CSVRTGGAGTDTQYF.

The J gene is TRBJ2-5, the V gene TRBV6-5, with TRBD1 matching 8 bases. CDR1 is MNHEY, CDR2 SVGAGI, per germline. Unmatched junction bases numbered 5, after V lost 6 bases and J lost 5 bases. This CDR3 contains 13 residues. The CDR3 region is CASSLRGLETQYF. CDR3 nucleotides: TGTGCCAGCAGCCTCAGGGGGCTGGAGACCCAGTACTTC.

This rearrangement joins TRBV7-3 to TRBJ2-3, with D perhaps matching TRBD2 (5 bases). Between the trimmed V and J ends, which lost 5 bases and 0 bases, there was a span of 12 bases. Germline V gene sequence: CDR1 SGHTA, CDR2 FQGTGA. The CDR3 contains 15 residues. The CDR3 sequence is CASSRDRTSTDTQYF. The CDR3 nucleotides are TGTGCCAGCAGCCGAGATCGGACTAGCACAGATACGCAGTATTTT.

The chain uses TRBV2 and TRBJ2-4; no definite D call. The ends were cut back, 7 bases at V and 0 bases at J, with 16 bases in the middle. Germline-derived CDR1 and CDR2 are SNHLY and FYNNEI. CDR3 length: 16 amino acids. The CDR3 nucleotides read TGTGCCAGCAATTCGCCCCAGAGCAAAGCCAAAAACATTCAGTACTTC. Its translation: CASNSPQSKAKNIQYF.

The rearrangement links TRBV5-1 to TRBJ1-2, with 7 bases aligning to TRBD1. V gave up 4 bases and J gave up 4 bases; unmatched junction bases: 7. The CDR3 length is 14 residues. The germline gives CDR1 SGHRS, CDR2 YFSETQ. The CDR3 nucleotides are TGCGCCAGCAGCGTTGGACAGGTAGCCTATGGCTACACCTTC. As protein: CASSVGQVAYGYTF.

The J gene is TRBJ1-2, the V gene TRBV5-4; a weak D match, TRBD1 (6 bases). The CDR3 is 13 amino acids. Germline assignment: CDR1 SGHNT and CDR2 YYREEE (reference sequence). V lost 0 bases and J lost 8, with 11 bases in between. CDR3 in amino acids: CASSLVPQGGYTF. For the CDR3, the DNA is TGTGCCAGCAGCTTGGTCCCCCAGGGGGGCTACACCTTC.

The chain links TRBV7-9 to TRBJ2-7; D is unclear. Germline V gene data show CDR1 as SEHNR and CDR2 as FQNEAQ (reference sequence). This CDR3 is built from 16 residues. Trimming shortened V by 1 base and J by 2 bases, and 15 bases separated the two germline ends. DNA of the CDR3: TGTGCCAGCAGCTTAGTAGACGAGAGTGTTACCTACGAGCAGTACTTC. Translating it yields CASSLVDESVTYEQYF.

V is TRBV5-1 and J is TRBJ2-5; TRBD2 agrees at 10 bases. The germline gives CDR1 SGHRS, CDR2 YFSETQ. The CDR3 runs to 16 residues. Trimming cost V 2 bases and J 2 bases; bases outside gene matches: 6. CDR3 protein: CASSFRLAGVQETQYF. The CDR3 DNA reads TGCGCCAGCAGCTTTAGGCTAGCGGGGGTTCAAGAGACCCAGTACTTC.

The chain employs TRBV7-6 and TRBJ2-3; D gene unclear. Germline V gene lookup returns CDR1 SGHVS and CDR2 FNYEAQ. This CDR3 has 16 amino acids. Trimming took off 0 bases at V and 4 bases at J, with 14 bases between the two ends. The CDR3 region has the DNA TGTGCCAGCAGCTTAGCGAACGCCGCTCCCTCAGATACGCAGTATTTT. Protein product: CASSLANAAPSDTQYF.

The chain recombines TRBV5-5 with TRBJ1-1; TRBD1 agrees at 9 bases. The V gene's germline CDR1 is SGHKS and CDR2 YYEKEE (reference sequence). J lost 11 bases, V lost 3 bases, and 8 bases had no gene match. The CDR3 totals 13 residues. The DNA for the CDR3 is TGTGCCAGCAGCTCGCTCGGACAGGGGCGGGCTTTCTTT. This codes for CASSSLGQGRAFF.

The chain links TRBV6-5 to TRBJ2-1; D may be TRBD2 (6 bases). The CDR3 is 15 amino acids. The V gene lost 6 bases and the J gene lost 8 bases, with 20 bases spanning the gap. From germline, CDR1 is MNHEY and CDR2 SVGAGI. The CDR3 reads CASRAGGGFVDEQFF. CDR3 nucleotides: TGTGCCAGCAGGGCGGGTGGGGGGTTTGTCGATGAGCAGTTCTTC.

Points on this clone: Germline is not matched at one junction end, which may reflect a read error. This rearrangement joins TRBV7-2 to TRBJ2-7, with TRBD2 identical over 10 bases. CDR3 length equals 15 residues. Germline V gene sequence: CDR1 SGHTA, CDR2 FQGNSA. The CDR3 region has the DNA TGTGCCAGCAGCTTAGACAGCCTGAGCGGGAGGGCCTATATCTTC. Protein product: CASSLDSLSGRAYIF. The whole variable domain, filled in from reference TRBV7-2 and TRBJ2-7, reads GAGVSQSPSNKVTEKGKDVELRCDPISGHTALYWYRQSLGQGLEFLIYFQGNSAPDKSGLPSDRFSAERTGGSVSTLTIQRTQQEDSAVYLCASSLDSLSGRAYIFGPGTRLTVT.

The rearrangement joins TRBV7-3 to TRBJ2-5; D not resolved. The V and J ends lost 2 bases and 5 bases respectively, with 9 bases between them. Germline V gene data show CDR1 as SGHTA and CDR2 as FQGTGA. The CDR3 spans 13 residues. CDR3: CASSLGRWETQYF. The DNA of the CDR3 is TGTGCCAGCAGCTTAGGGCGGTGGGAGACCCAGTACTTC.

This clone was observed a single time. The V and J genes are TRBV29-1 and TRBJ1-2; D is uncertain. Germline lookup yields CDR1 SQVTM and CDR2 ANQGSEA. The CDR3 runs 12 residues. The V end was cut by 0 bases, the J end by 8 bases, with 10 bases between. The CDR3 spells CSVEDPVKGYTF. In DNA form, the CDR3 reads TGCAGCGTTGAAGACCCCGTTAAGGGCTACACCTTC. The entire variable domain, with the rest obtained from reference TRBV29-1 and TRBJ1-2, is as follows: SAVISQKPSRDICQRGTSLTIQCQVDSQVTMMFWYRQQPGQSLTLIATANQGSEATYESGFVIDKFPISRPNLTFSTLTVSNMSPEDSSIYLCSVEDPVKGYTFGSGTRLTVV.

Only one count was recorded for this clone. This rearrangement joins TRBV9 to TRBJ2-3, with TRBD2 identical over 7 bases. V dropped 3 bases and J dropped 2; count of bases not matched to a gene: 9. CDR3 size: 16 residues. Germline V gene sequence: CDR1 SGDLS, CDR2 YYNGEE. Written as DNA, the CDR3 is TGTGCCAGCAGCGAGGGTCTAGCGGAATACACAGATACGCAGTATTTT. Its protein is CASSEGLAEYTDTQYF. Looking up the rest from reference TRBV9 and TRBJ2-3 gives the full variable domain: DSGVTQTPKHLITATGQRVTLRCSPRSGDLSVYWYQQSLDQGLQFLIQYYNGEERAKGNILERFSAQQFPDLHSELNLSSLELGDSALYFCASSEGLAEYTDTQYFGPGTRLTVL.

The chain uses TRBV6-4 and TRBJ2-5; weak D call: TRBD2 (6 bases). V lost 9 bases and J 2 bases, leaving 13 bases between the germline ends. Germline CDR1 is MRHNA and CDR2 is SNTAGT. This CDR3 comprises 13 residues. CDR3 in DNA: TGTGCCAGACTAGCTCCTCGTCAAGAGACCCAGTACTTC. It yields the protein CARLAPRQETQYF.

This chain uses TRBV5-4 with TRBJ2-7; TRBD1 aligns across 7 bases. V was clipped by 2 bases and J by 5 bases; unmatched bases: 10. CDR1 is SGHNT and CDR2 is YYREEE in the germline V gene (reference sequence). The CDR3 sequence is 15 residues long. Here the CDR3 reads CASSFGERQGNEQYF. The CDR3 nucleotides read TGTGCCAGCAGCTTTGGCGAGCGACAGGGCAACGAGCAGTACTTC.